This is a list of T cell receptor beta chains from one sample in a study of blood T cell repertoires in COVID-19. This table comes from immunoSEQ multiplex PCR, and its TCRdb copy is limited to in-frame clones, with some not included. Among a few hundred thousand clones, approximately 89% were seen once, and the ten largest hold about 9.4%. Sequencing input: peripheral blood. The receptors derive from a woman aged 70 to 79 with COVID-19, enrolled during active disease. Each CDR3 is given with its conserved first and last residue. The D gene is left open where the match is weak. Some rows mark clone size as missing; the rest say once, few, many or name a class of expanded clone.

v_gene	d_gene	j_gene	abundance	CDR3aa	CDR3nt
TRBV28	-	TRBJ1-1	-	CASRHRVTEAFF	TGTGCCAGCCGCCACAGGGTCACTGAAGCTTTCTTT
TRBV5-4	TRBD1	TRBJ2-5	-	CASEGQGRRETQYF	TGTGCCAGCGAGGGACAGGGGAGGCGGGAGACCCAGTACTTC
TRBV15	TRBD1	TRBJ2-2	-	CATSRGTGVAGELFF	TGTGCCACCAGCAGAGGAACAGGGGTGGCCGGGGAGCTGTTTTTT
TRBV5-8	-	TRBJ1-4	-	CASSLTWGDEKLFF	TGTGCCAGCAGCTTGACGTGGGGGGATGAAAAACTGTTTTTT
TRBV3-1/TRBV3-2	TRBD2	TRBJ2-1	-	CASSQAGGSYNEQFF	TGTGCCAGCAGCCAAGCGGGAGGCTCCTACAATGAGCAGTTCTTC
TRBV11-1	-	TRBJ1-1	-	CASSLRGSTEAFF	TGTGCCAGCAGCTTAAGGGGGAGCACTGAAGCTTTCTTT
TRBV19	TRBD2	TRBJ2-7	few	CATSILSGRAYEQYF	TGTGCCACCAGTATTTTGAGCGGGAGGGCCTACGAGCAGTACTTC
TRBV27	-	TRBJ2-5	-	CASSLSGFETQYF	TGTGCCAGCAGTTTATCCGGGTTTGAGACCCAGTACTTC
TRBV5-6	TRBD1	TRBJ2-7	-	CASSQGQGGDYF	TGTGCCAGCAGCCAAGGACAGGGAGGCGATTACTTC
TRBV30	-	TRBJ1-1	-	CAWSSRRETEAFF	TGTGCCTGGAGTAGCCGGAGAGAGACTGAAGCTTTCTTT
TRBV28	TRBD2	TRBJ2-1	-	CASREPGLAGHEQFF	TGTGCCAGCAGGGAACCGGGACTAGCGGGCCATGAGCAGTTCTTC
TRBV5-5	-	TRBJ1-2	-	CASGLTHGYTF	TGTGCCAGCGGCCTGACTCATGGCTACACCTTC
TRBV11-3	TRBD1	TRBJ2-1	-	CASRKSRGGRVIDEQFF	TGTGCCAGCAGAAAATCGAGAGGGGGCAGGGTGATAGATGAGCAGTTCTTC
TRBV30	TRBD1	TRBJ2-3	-	CAWSASDRGLTDTQYF	TGTGCCTGGAGTGCATCCGACAGGGGCCTCACAGATACGCAGTATTTT
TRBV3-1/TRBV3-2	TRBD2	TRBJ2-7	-	CASTPTSGPYEQYF	TGTGCCAGCACCCCGACTAGCGGGCCCTACGAGCAGTACTTC
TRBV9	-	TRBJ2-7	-	CASSFISYEQYF	TGTGCCAGCAGCTTTATCTCCTACGAGCAGTACTTC
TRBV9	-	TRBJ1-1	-	CASSVGGIRGKAFF	TGTGCCAGCAGCGTAGGCGGAATTCGGGGGAAAGCTTTCTTT
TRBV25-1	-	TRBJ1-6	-	CASIGRNNSPLHF	TGTGCCAGCATTGGGCGAAATAATTCACCCCTCCACTTT
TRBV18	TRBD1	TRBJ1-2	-	CASSLGTGGTYGYTF	TGTGCCAGCTCACTCGGGACAGGGGGAACCTATGGCTACACCTTC
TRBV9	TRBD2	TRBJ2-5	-	CASSPTSGTRVEETQYF	TGTGCCAGCAGCCCGACCTCTGGGACTAGGGTTGAAGAGACCCAGTACTTC
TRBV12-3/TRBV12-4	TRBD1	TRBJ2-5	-	CASGDRRQETQYF	TGTGCCAGCGGGGACAGGAGACAAGAGACCCAGTACTTC
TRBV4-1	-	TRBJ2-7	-	CASSQGGGQAFLGQYF	TGCGCCAGCAGCCAAGGCGGGGGACAGGCCTTTTTAGGGCAGTACTTC
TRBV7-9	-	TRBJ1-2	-	CASSSRANYGYTF	TGTGCCAGCAGCTCCAGGGCTAACTATGGCTACACCTTC
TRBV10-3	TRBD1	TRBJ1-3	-	CAIRHPGTGFGNTIYF	TGTGCCATCAGACACCCCGGGACAGGGTTTGGAAACACCATATATTTT
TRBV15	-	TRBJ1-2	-	CATSRDRDGLGYTF	TGTGCCACCAGCAGAGATCGAGATGGTCTTGGCTACACCTTC
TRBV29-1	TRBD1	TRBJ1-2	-	CSVGDRGDGYTF	TGCAGCGTTGGGGACAGGGGTGATGGCTACACCTTC
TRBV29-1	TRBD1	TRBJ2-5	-	CSVDQTGGGETQYF	TGCAGCGTTGACCAGACAGGGGGCGGGGAGACCCAGTACTTC
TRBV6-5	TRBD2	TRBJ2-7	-	CASSYSRGEGYEQYF	TGTGCCAGCAGTTACTCGCGGGGGGAGGGCTACGAGCAGTACTTC
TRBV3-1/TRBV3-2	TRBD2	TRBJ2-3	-	CASSPTSGGTDTQYF	TGTGCCAGCAGCCCCACTAGCGGGGGCACAGATACGCAGTATTTT
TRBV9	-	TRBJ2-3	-	CASSSSPSTDTQYF	TGTGCCAGCAGCTCTAGCCCTAGCACAGATACGCAGTATTTT
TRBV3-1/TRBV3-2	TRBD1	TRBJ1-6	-	CASSQDQGTAGNSPLHF	TGTGCCAGCAGCCAGGACCAGGGGACAGCAGGCAATTCACCCCTCCACTTT
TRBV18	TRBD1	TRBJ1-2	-	CASSPTSRGLGYGYTF	TGTGCCAGCTCACCGACTTCCAGGGGGCTAGGCTATGGCTACACCTTC
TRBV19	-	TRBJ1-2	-	CASNPREGYGYTF	TGTGCCAGTAACCCGCGGGAGGGCTATGGCTACACCTTC
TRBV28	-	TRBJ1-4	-	CASSPGHLNEKLFF	TGTGCCAGCAGTCCGGGACACCTTAATGAAAAACTGTTTTTT
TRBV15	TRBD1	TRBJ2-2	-	CATSEDRATGELFF	TGTGCCACCAGCGAGGACAGGGCCACCGGGGAGCTGTTTTTT
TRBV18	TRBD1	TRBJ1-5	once	CASSSTGDNNQPQHF	TGTGCCAGCTCTTCGACAGGGGACAATAATCAGCCCCAGCATTTT
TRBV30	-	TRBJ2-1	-	CAWSGYNEQFF	TGTGCCTGGAGCGGTTACAATGAGCAGTTCTTC
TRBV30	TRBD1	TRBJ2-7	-	CAWSSGGDPAYEQYF	TGTGCCTGGAGCTCAGGGGGAGACCCCGCCTACGAGCAGTACTTC